The 8 T cell receptor beta chains listed next were all sequenced from one sample in a study of blood T cell repertoires in COVID-19. The repertoire was sequenced with immunoSEQ multiplex PCR; TCRdb's copy has only in-frame clones and lacks some. This sample has about 480,000 clones; about 91% occur once, and the top ten carry roughly 12%. The sample taken for sequencing was peripheral blood. Receptors originate from a woman in her forties or fifties with COVID-19, enrolled during active disease.

A single count supports this clone. In nucleotides, the CDR3 is TGCAGCGTCGACAGGGGAGCGGGAACTGAAGCTTTCTTT. This encodes CSVDRGAGTEAFF. The V gene is TRBV29-1, the J gene TRBJ1-1; 8 nucleotides agree with TRBD1. Germline CDR1 SQVTM, CDR2 ANQGSEA. J lost 5 bases, V lost 6 bases, and 8 bases had no gene match. The CDR3 loop spans 13 amino acids.

This clone was observed a single time. The gene calls are TRBV2 and TRBJ2-7, with D tentatively TRBD2 (5 bases). The CDR3 runs to 12 residues. Trimming removed 8 bases at V and 3 bases at J, with 11 bases between. Germline lookup yields CDR1 SNHLY and CDR2 FYNNEI. The CDR3 coding sequence is TGTGCCAGCGGAGAGGGAGTCTACGAGCAGTACTTC. It translates to CASGEGVYEQYF.

The chain recombines TRBV7-9 with TRBJ1-2, with D possibly TRBD1 on 5 matching bases. Trimming pared 8 bases from V and 0 bases from J, leaving 25 bases between. The CDR3 covers 18 residues. Per germline, CDR1 SEHNR and CDR2 FQNEAQ (reference sequence). The CDR3 region has the DNA TGTGCCAGCCTCACCGGACACAGCGTCTCGATTGCTAACTATGGCTACACCTTC. This gives the protein CASLTGHSVSIANYGYTF.

V is TRBV3-1 (or the pseudogene TRBV3-2) and J is TRBJ1-2, with D perhaps matching TRBD1 (6 bases). The CDR3 is made up of 14 amino acids. Germline V gene sequence: CDR1 LGHDT, CDR2 YNNKEL (reference sequence). V was pared by 4 bases and J by 8 bases, with 17 bases between. The CDR3 sequence is CASSPGQRGKGYTF. CDR3 nucleotide sequence: TGTGCCAGCAGCCCCGGACAGAGGGGTAAGGGCTACACCTTC.

The chain joins TRBV29-1 to TRBJ1-2, with D tentatively TRBD1 (6 bases). This CDR3 comprises 12 residues. The V end was cut by 6 bases, the J end by 4 bases, with 12 bases between. Germline assignment: CDR1 SQVTM and CDR2 ANQGSEA. The CDR3 reads CSVEGEIYGYTF. The CDR3 DNA follows: TGCAGCGTCGAGGGGGAAATCTATGGCTACACCTTC.

This clone was seen only a few times. The chain uses TRBV6-6 and TRBJ1-2; D uncertain. Trimming removed 2 bases from V and 1 base from J, with 8 bases in between. Looked up from germline, CDR1 is MNHNY and CDR2 is SVGAGI (reference sequence). The CDR3 is 14 residues long. CDR3 DNA sequence: TGTGCCAGCAGTTACGTGGGAGATAACTATGGCTACACCTTC. It yields the protein CASSYVGDNYGYTF.

This clone was detected once. The chain links TRBV5-1 to TRBJ1-1, with D maybe TRBD1 (5 bases). The germline V gene has CDR1 SGHRS and CDR2 YFSETQ. V was trimmed by 7 bases and J by 4 bases, leaving 17 bases between them. This CDR3 has 14 residues. CDR3 region: CASLRTPGATEAFF. DNA of the CDR3: TGCGCCAGCCTTAGGACACCGGGAGCCACTGAAGCTTTCTTT.

The V gene is TRBV9, the J gene TRBJ2-1; 9 nucleotides align to TRBD1. The V gene's germline CDR1 is SGDLS and CDR2 YYNGEE. The CDR3 length is 16 residues. The junction had 11 bases not matched to a gene; V was cut back by 3 bases and J by 7 bases. In DNA form, the CDR3 reads TGTGCCAGCAGCGCGAGTAAGGGACAGGGAATTAATGAGCAGTTCTTC. Residues: CASSASKGQGINEQFF.